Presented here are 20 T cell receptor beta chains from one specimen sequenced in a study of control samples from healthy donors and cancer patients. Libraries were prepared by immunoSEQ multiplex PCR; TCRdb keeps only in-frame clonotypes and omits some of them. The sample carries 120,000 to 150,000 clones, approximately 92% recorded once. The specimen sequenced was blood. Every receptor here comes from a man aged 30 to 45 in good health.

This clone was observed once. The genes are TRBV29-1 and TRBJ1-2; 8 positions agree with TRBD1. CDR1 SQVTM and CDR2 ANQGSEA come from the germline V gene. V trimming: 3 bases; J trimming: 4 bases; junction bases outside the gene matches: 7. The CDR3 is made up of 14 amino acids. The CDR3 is CSVDPPGQVYGYTF. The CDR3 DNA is TGCAGCGTTGATCCCCCGGGACAGGTCTATGGCTACACCTTC. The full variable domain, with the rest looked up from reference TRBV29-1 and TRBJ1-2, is SAVISQKPSRDICQRGTSLTIQCQVDSQVTMMFWYRQQPGQSLTLIATANQGSEATYESGFVIDKFPISRPNLTFSTLTVSNMSPEDSSIYLCSVDPPGQVYGYTFGSGTRLTVV.

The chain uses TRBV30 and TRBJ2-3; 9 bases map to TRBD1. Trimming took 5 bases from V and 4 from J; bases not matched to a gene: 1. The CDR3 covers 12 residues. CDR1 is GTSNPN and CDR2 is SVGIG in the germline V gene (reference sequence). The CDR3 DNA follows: TGTGCCTGGCGGACAGGGGCAGATACGCAGTATTTT. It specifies CAWRTGADTQYF.

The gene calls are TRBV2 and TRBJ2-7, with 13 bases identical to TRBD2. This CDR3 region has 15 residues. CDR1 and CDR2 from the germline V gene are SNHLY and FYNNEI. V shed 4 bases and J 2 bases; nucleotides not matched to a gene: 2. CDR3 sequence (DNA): TGTGCCAGCAGTGGGGGGACTAGCGGGACCTACGAGCAGTACTTC. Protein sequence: CASSGGTSGTYEQYF.

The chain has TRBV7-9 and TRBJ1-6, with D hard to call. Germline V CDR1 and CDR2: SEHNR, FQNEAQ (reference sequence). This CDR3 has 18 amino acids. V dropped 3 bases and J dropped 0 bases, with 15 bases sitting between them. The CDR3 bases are TGTGCCAGCAGCTTTTTCCGTGACAAAAGCTCCTATAATTCACCCCTCCACTTT. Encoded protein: CASSFFRDKSSYNSPLHF.

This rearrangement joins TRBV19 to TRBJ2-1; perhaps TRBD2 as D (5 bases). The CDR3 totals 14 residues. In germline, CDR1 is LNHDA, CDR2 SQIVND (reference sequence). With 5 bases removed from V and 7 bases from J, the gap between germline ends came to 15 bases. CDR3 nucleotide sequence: TGTGCCAGTAGTCATCAGACCTCGGGGAATGAGCAGTTCTTC. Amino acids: CASSHQTSGNEQFF.

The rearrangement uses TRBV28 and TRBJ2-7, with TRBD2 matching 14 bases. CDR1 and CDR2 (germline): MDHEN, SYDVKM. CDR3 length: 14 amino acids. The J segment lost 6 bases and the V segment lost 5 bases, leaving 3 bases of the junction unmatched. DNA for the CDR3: TGTGCCAGCAGTCCGGGACTAGCGGGAGTCGAGCAGTACTTC. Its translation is CASSPGLAGVEQYF.

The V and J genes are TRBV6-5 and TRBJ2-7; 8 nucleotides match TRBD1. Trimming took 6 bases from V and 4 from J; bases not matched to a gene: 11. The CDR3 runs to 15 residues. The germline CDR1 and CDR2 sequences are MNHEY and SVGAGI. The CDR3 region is CASRRTGTGPYEQYF. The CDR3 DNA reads TGTGCCAGCAGGCGAACCGGGACAGGACCTTACGAGCAGTACTTC.

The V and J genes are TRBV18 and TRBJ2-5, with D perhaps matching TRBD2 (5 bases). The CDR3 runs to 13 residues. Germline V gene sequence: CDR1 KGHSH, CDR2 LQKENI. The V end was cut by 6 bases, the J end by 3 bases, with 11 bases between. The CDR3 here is CASSTGMKETQYF. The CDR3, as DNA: TGTGCCAGCTCGACCGGGATGAAAGAGACCCAGTACTTC.

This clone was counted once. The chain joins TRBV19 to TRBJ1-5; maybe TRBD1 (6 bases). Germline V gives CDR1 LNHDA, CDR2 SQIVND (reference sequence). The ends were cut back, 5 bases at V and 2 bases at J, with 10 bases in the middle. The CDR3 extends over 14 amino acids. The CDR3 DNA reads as TGTGCCAGTAGTGCCAGACAGGGCAATCAGCCCCAGCATTTT. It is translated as CASSARQGNQPQHF.

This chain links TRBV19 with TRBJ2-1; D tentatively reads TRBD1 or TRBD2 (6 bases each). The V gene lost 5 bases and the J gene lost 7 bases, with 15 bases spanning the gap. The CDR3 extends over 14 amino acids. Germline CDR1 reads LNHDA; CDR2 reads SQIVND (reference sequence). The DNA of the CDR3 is TGTGCCAGTAGTGGCCCGGGGGCCCCGAATGAGCAGTTCTTC. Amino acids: CASSGPGAPNEQFF.

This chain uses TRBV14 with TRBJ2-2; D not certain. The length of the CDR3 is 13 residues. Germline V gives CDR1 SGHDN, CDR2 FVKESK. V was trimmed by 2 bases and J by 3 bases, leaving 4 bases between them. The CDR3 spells CASSQSHTGELFF. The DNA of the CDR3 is TGTGCCAGCAGCCAAAGTCACACCGGGGAGCTGTTTTTT. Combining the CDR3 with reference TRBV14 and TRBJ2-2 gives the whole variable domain EAGVTQFPSHSVIEKGQTVTLRCDPISGHDNLYWYRRVMGKEIKFLLHFVKESKQDESGMPNNRFLAERTGGTYSTLKVQPAELEDSGVYFCASSQSHTGELFFGEGSRLTVL.

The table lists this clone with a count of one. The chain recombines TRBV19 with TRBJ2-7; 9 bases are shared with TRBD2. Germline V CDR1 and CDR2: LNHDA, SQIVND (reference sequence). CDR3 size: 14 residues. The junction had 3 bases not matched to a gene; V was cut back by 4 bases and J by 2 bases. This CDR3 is CASSNAGGTYEQYF. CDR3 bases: TGTGCCAGTAGTAACGCGGGAGGGACCTACGAGCAGTACTTC.

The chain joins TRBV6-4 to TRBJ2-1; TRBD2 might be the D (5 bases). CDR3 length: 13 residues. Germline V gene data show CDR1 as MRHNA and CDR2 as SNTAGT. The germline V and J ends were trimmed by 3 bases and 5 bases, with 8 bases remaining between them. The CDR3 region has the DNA TGTGCCAGCAGTGAACGGGAAAACAATGAGCAGTTCTTC. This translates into CASSERENNEQFF.

DNA for the CDR3: TGTGCCAGCAGCCAAGTCGGTGGAACAGATACGCAGTATTTT. Translation: CASSQVGGTDTQYF. The V call is TRBV3-1 (or the pseudogene TRBV3-2), the J call TRBJ2-3; D ambiguous. V gave up 1 base and J gave up 3 bases, with 8 bases separating them. Germline V gene sequence: CDR1 LGHDT, CDR2 YNNKEL (reference sequence). This CDR3 is 14 amino acids long.

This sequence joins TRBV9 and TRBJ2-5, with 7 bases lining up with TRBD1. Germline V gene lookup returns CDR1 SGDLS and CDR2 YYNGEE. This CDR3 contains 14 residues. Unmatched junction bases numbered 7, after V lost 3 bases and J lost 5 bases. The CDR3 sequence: CASSGRQGAETQYF. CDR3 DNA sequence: TGTGCCAGCAGCGGCCGACAGGGTGCGGAGACCCAGTACTTC.

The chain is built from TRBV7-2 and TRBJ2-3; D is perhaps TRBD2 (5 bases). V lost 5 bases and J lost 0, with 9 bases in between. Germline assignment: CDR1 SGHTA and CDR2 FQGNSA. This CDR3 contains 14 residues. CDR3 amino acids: CASSVGESTDTQYF. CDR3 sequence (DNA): TGTGCCAGCAGCGTGGGAGAGAGCACAGATACGCAGTATTTT.

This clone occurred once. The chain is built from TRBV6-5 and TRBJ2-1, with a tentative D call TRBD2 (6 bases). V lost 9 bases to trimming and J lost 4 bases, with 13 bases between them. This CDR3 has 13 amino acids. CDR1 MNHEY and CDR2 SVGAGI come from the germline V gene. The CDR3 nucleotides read TGTGCCAGTCAGCGGAGGGAGTACAATGAGCAGTTCTTC. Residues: CASQRREYNEQFF.

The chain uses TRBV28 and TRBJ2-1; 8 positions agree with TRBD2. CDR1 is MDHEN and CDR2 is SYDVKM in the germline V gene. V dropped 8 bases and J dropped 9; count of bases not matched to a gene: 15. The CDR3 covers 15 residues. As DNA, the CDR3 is TGTGCCAGCCAACGGCGGCTAGCGGGCACCCCTGAGCAGTTCTTC. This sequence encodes CASQRRLAGTPEQFF.

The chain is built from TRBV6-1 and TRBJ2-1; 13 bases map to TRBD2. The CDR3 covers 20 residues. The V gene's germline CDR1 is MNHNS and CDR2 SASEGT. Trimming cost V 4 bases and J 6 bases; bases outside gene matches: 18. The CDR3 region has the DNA TGTGCCAGCAGTGCCTCCCGGGCGGGACTAGCGGGATCAAGGCCCAATGAGCAGTTCTTC. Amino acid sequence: CASSASRAGLAGSRPNEQFF.

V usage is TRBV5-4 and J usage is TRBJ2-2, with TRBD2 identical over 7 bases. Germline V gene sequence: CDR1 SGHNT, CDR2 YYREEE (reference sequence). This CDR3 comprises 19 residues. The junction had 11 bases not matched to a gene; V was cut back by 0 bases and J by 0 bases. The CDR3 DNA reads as TGTGCCAGCAGCTTGGCTACTTCGCGGCGGGGGACGAACACCGGGGAGCTGTTTTTT. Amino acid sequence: CASSLATSRRGTNTGELFF.